This T cell receptor (beta chain) appears in the sequencing data of a study of vaccination effects on CD4 cells after COVID-19. Study details: Every well got around 1.9 million PBMC, which were grown with around 9.2 IU/ml IL-2 and about 9.7 ug/ml peptides.

The authors isolated CD4+ T cells after less than eleven days of culture. PCR-confirmed SARS-CoV-2 infection occurred in the person between March and December 2020. Each participant was given two doses of one vaccine (BNT162b2 or mRNA-1273). The authors exchanged half the medium for IL-2 medium on days 3 and 7. J gave up 4 bases and V 1 base, and 3 bases lay outside the gene matches. Germline V gene sequence: CDR1 LGHNA, CDR2 YSLEER. CDR3 length equals 15 residues. The assay was immunoSEQ multiplex PCR, and TCRdb's table has in-frame clones only and misses some. Seen here are around 53,000 clones, nearly 75% observed once, and the top ten hold roughly 5.2%. Points on this clone: Its target is unknown.

This clonotype was sampled from a human donor who had a prior SARS-CoV-2 infection. The J gene is TRBJ1-1, the V gene TRBV4-3; TRBD1 aligns across 10 bases. The sequences come from CD4+ T cells from PBMCs cultured without peptide, collected after COVID-19 vaccination. The CDR3 protein is CASSQGQGASTEAFF. CDR3 DNA: TGCGCCAGCAGCCAAGGACAGGGGGCGAGCACTGAAGCTTTCTTT.